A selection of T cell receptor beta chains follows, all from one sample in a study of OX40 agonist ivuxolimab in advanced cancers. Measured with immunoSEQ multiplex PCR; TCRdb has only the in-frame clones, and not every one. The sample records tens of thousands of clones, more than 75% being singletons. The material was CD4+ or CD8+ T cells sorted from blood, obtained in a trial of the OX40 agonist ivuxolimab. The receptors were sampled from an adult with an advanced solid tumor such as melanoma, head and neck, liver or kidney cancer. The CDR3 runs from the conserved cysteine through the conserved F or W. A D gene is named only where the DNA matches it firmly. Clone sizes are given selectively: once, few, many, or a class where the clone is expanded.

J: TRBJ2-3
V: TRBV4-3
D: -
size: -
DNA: TGCGCCAGCAGCCAAGATGGCCGGGGGGCAACAGATACGCAGTATTTT
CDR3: CASSQDGRGATDTQYF

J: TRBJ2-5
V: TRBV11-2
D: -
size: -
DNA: TGTGCCAGCAGCCGAGGACAGGGAGGGCGGAAGACCCAGTACTTC
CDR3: CASSRGQGGRKTQYF

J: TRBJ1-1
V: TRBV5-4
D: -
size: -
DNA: TGTGCCAGCAGCTTGATACTGCCGGGACCAGAACGCGCTGAAGCTTTCTTT
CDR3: CASSLILPGPERAEAFF

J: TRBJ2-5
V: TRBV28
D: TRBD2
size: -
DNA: TGTGCCAGCAGTTTGGGGGGGACCAACCAGGAGACCCAGTACTTC
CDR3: CASSLGGTNQETQYF

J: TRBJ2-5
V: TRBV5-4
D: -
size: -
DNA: TGTGCCAGCAGCTCCGACAGTCGCGAGACCCAGTACTTC
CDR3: CASSSDSRETQYF

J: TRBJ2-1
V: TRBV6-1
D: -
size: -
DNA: TGTGCCACCTTGGAGGCGTCCCCCAATGAGCAGTTCTTC
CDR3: CATLEASPNEQFF

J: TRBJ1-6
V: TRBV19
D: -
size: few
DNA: TGTGCCAGTAGTAGAGGACAGTGGGGTAATTCACCCCTCCACTTT
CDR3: CASSRGQWGNSPLHF

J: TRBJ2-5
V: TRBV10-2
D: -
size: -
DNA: TGCGCCAGCAGTGGTGTCCCCGGACTACCCCCTGGGACCCAGTACTTC
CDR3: CASSGVPGLPPGTQYF

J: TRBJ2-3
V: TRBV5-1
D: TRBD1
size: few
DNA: TGCGCCAGCAGCTCGCTGACAGGGGCGAAAGATACGCAGTATTTT
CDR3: CASSSLTGAKDTQYF

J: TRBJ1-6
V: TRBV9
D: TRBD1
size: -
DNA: TGTGCCAGCAGCACCAGCCCAGCGGGACAGGGCCATTCACCCCTCCACTTT
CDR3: CASSTSPAGQGHSPLHF

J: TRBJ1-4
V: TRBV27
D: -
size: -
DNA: TGTGCCAGCAGTTTGTCGGGTTATGAAAAACTGTTTTTT
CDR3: CASSLSGYEKLFF

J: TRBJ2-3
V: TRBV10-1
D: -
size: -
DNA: TGCGCCAGCAGTGAGTCTAGGGGGGCGGGCACAGATACGCAGTATTTT
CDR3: CASSESRGAGTDTQYF

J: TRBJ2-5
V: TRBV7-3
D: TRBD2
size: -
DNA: TGTGCCAGCAGCTTGGGACTAGCGGGAGGAGGGCGGCAAGAGACCCAGTACTTC
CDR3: CASSLGLAGGGRQETQYF

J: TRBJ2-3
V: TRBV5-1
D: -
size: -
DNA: TGCGCCAGCAGCTTGGGCGCACTAGTTGGCACAGATACGCAGTATTTT
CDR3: CASSLGALVGTDTQYF

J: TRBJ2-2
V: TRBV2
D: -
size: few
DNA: TGTGCCAGCAGTGAAGCGATGCGGGGCCGGGAGCTGTTTTTT
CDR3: CASSEAMRGRELFF

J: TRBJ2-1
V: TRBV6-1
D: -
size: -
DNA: TGTGCCAGCAGTGTACGGGCAGGGGTTGAGCAGTTCTTC
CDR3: CASSVRAGVEQFF

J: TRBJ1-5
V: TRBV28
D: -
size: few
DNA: TGTGCCAGCAGGGGCAGGGAATGGAGGGTTCAGCCCCAGCATTTT
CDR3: CASRGREWRVQPQHF

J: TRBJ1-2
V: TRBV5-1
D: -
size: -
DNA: TGCGCCAGCACCGAAGGGTCAGCAGGGGCGCACTATGGCTACACCTTC
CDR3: CASTEGSAGAHYGYTF

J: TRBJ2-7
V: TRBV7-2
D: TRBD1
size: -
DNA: TGTGCCAGCAGCTACGATGGGACAGGGTACGACGAGCAGTACTTC
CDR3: CASSYDGTGYDEQYF

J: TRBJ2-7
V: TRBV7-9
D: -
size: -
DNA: TGTGCCAGCAGCGATAGCGGAGGGTCCTACGAGCAGTACTTC
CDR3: CASSDSGGSYEQYF

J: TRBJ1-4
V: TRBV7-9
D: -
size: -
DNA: TGTGCCAGCAGCTTAGCGGGGGGTGAAAAACTGTTTTTT
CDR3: CASSLAGGEKLFF

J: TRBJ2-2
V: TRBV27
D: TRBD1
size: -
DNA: TGTGCCAGCAGTTTCCGGGACAGGGGGCTCCCCGGGGAGCTGTTTTTT
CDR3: CASSFRDRGLPGELFF

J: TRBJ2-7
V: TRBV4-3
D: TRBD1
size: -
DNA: TGCGCCAGCAGCCAAGCGGGACAGGGGTCCTACGAGCAGTACTTC
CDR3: CASSQAGQGSYEQYF

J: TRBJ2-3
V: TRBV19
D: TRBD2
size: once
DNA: TGTGCCAGTAGTGGCGGACTAGATACTAGCACAGATACGCAGTATTTT
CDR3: CASSGGLDTSTDTQYF

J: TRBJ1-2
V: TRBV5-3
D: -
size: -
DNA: TGTGCCAGAAGCCCGTATGGGGGTTCTAACTATGGCTACACCTTC
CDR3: CARSPYGGSNYGYTF

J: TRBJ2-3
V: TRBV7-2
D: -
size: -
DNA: TGTGCCAGCAGCTTAGATCTACCGTTCGCGCAGTATTTT
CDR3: CASSLDLPFAQYF

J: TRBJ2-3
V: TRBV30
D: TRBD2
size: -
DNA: TGTGCCTGGAGCGGGCGGGGGGCCCCAGATACGCAGTATTTT
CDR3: CAWSGRGAPDTQYF

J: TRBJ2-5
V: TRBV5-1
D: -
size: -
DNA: TGCGCCAGCAATCGCCGGGACCACCAAGAGACCCAGTACTTC
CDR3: CASNRRDHQETQYF

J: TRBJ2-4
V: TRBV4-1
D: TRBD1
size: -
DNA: TGCGCCAGCAGCCGTCAGGGGGCGAATACGTTGAGAAACATTCAGTACTTC
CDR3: CASSRQGANTLRNIQYF

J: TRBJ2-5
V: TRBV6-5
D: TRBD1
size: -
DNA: TGTGCCAGCAAGCAACAGGGGGCCAAAGAGACCCAGTACTTC
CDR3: CASKQQGAKETQYF

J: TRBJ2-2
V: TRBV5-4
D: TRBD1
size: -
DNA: TGTGCCAGCAGCTTATGGACAGGGGGCACCGGGGAGCTGTTTTTT
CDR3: CASSLWTGGTGELFF

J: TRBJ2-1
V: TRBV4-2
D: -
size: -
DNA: TGTGCCAGCAGCCCGGGCGGTAGGGAGCAGTTCTTC
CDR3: CASSPGGREQFF

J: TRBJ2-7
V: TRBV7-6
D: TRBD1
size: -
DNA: TGTGCCAGCAGCTTAACCCCGCGACAGGGTTCCTACGAGCAGTACTTC
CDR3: CASSLTPRQGSYEQYF

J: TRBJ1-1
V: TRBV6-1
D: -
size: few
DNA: TGTGCCAGCACCGCAGCCGGGTTCGTTGCTGAAGCTTTCTTT
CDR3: CASTAAGFVAEAFF

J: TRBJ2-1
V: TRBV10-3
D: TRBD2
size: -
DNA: TGTGCCATCAGTGGGGCGGGTAGCAGCGGGAGGGCCAGCGAGCAGTTCTTC
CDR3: CAISGAGSSGRASEQFF

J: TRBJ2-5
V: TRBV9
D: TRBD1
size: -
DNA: TGTGCCAGCAGCACCGGACAGGGCAAAGAGACCCAGTACTTC
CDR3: CASSTGQGKETQYF